A single sample gave rise to the 18 T cell receptor beta chains below, sequenced in a study of cytomegalovirus exposure and HLA in healthy donors. With 60 Vbeta and 13 Jbeta primers, the PCR was carried out. The repertoire was sequenced with immunoSEQ multiplex PCR; TCRdb's copy has only in-frame clones and lacks some. The sample holds more than 200,000 clones, roughly 80% seen once. The source material was PBMCs. The receptors originated from a girl under 10 years old in good health and CMV-seronegative.

The chain employs TRBV4-1 and TRBJ2-3, with 7 bases identical to TRBD2. The length of the CDR3 is 16 residues. Losses at the gene ends were 4 bases for V and 1 base for J; bases not matched to a gene: 8. Germline CDR1 is MGHRA and CDR2 is YSYEKL. CDR3 nucleotides: TGCGCCAGCAGCCCCACCCCGGCGGGGGGCACAGATACGCAGTATTTT. Translation: CASSPTPAGGTDTQYF.

V and J are TRBV6-6 and TRBJ2-1, with D possibly matching TRBD2 (6 bases). Trimming left V 7 bases short and J 8 bases short, with 15 bases between. Germline V gene data show CDR1 as MNHNY and CDR2 as SVGAGI (reference sequence). CDR3 size: 13 residues. The CDR3 loop reads CASTLSRDDEQFF. The CDR3 coding sequence is TGTGCCAGCACTCTTTCGCGGGACGATGAGCAGTTCTTC.

The chain joins TRBV4-2 to TRBJ1-2, with 8 bases matching TRBD1. The germline V gene has CDR1 LGHNA and CDR2 YNFKEQ. This CDR3 has 16 amino acids. J was trimmed by 5 bases and V by 0 bases; bases with no gene match: 8. The CDR3 here is CASSQDPTTGEYGYTF. The CDR3 DNA sequence: TGTGCCAGCAGCCAAGACCCGACGACAGGGGAGTATGGCTACACCTTC.

The gene calls are TRBV7-9 and TRBJ1-2; 8 nucleotides align to TRBD1. The V gene end was trimmed by 5 bases and the J gene end by 6 bases; junction bases not matched to a gene: 8. CDR1 SEHNR and CDR2 FQNEAQ come from the germline V gene (reference sequence). This CDR3 is 14 amino acids long. The CDR3: CASSPPDRANGYTF. CDR3 in DNA: TGTGCCAGCAGCCCACCGGACAGGGCCAATGGCTACACCTTC.

The V gene is TRBV10-3, the J gene TRBJ2-7, with D tentatively TRBD2 (6 bases). The germline V gene has CDR1 ENHRY and CDR2 SYGVKD. This CDR3 has 15 amino acids. V was clipped by 0 bases and J by 5 bases, with 14 bases between them. The CDR3 region is CAISESGGQRNEQYF. The CDR3 DNA sequence: TGTGCCATCAGTGAGTCAGGAGGGCAGAGGAACGAGCAGTACTTC.

A remark on this clone: Other DNA sequences in the same sample also yield this CDR3. V is TRBV7-9 and J is TRBJ2-7, with TRBD1 matching over 8 bases. From germline, CDR1 is SEHNR and CDR2 FQNEAQ (reference sequence). This CDR3 region has 14 residues. J gave up 3 bases and V 4 bases, and 5 bases lay outside the gene matches. CDR3 loop: CASSSPGQGYEQYF. The CDR3 DNA reads TGTGCCAGCAGCTCACCAGGACAGGGCTACGAGCAGTACTTC. The complete variable domain, with remaining parts taken from reference TRBV7-9 and TRBJ2-7, reads DTGVSQNPRHKITKRGQNVTFRCDPISEHNRLYWYRQTLGQGPEFLTYFQNEAQLEKSRLLSDRFSAERPKGSFSTLEIQRTEQGDSAMYLCASSSPGQGYEQYFGPGTRLTVT.

This chain links TRBV6-5 with TRBJ1-1; TRBD1 matches 8 bases. The CDR3 is 12 amino acids. CDR1 is MNHEY, CDR2 SVGAGI, per germline. The trim removed 7 bases at V and 12 bases at J, leaving 10 bases unmatched. CDR3 nucleotides: TGTGCCAGCATCTCAACAGGGGGATCATCTTTCTTT. Translated: CASISTGGSSFF.

V and J are TRBV30 and TRBJ1-5; no clear D. Looked up from germline, CDR1 is GTSNPN and CDR2 is SVGIG (reference sequence). The V end was cut by 5 bases, the J end by 0 bases, with 11 bases between. The CDR3 runs to 14 residues. The CDR3 DNA is TGTGCCTGGGGAACGGGGATTAGCAATCAGCCCCAGCATTTT. Protein product: CAWGTGISNQPQHF.

This clone showed up just once. The CDR3 nucleotides read TGTGCCAGCAGCACTACTCGGGACTCTGGAAACACCATATATTTT. It is translated as CASSTTRDSGNTIYF. This sequence joins TRBV7-9 and TRBJ1-3, with D unresolved. Germline CDR1 and CDR2: SEHNR and FQNEAQ (reference sequence). This CDR3 has 15 residues. V gave up 5 bases and J gave up 0 bases, with 11 bases separating them.

The rearrangement links TRBV2 to TRBJ2-5, with 10 bases lining up with TRBD2. CDR1 is SNHLY and CDR2 is FYNNEI in the germline V gene. V shed 6 bases and J 5 bases; nucleotides not matched to a gene: 12. This CDR3 has 16 residues. CDR3 loop: CASSLNTGTSVETQYF. The DNA for the CDR3 is TGTGCCAGCAGCCTTAACACCGGGACTAGCGTTGAGACCCAGTACTTC.

The chain combines TRBV7-6 with TRBJ2-5, with D perhaps matching TRBD2 (5 bases). Trimming took 1 base from V and 5 from J, leaving 17 bases between them. Germline CDR1 reads SGHVS; CDR2 reads FNYEAQ. The CDR3 consists of 16 residues. The CDR3 DNA is TGTGCCAGCAGCTTAGTGCGGACTCGGGTATTGGAGACCCAGTACTTC. Its protein is CASSLVRTRVLETQYF.

This clone was observed once. V is TRBV14 and J is TRBJ1-5; D remains unclear. Germline CDR1 SGHDN, CDR2 FVKESK. V was cut by 1 base and J by 6 bases, with 7 bases left in between. The CDR3 is 13 residues long. The CDR3: CASSQVSGQPQHF. The DNA for the CDR3 is TGTGCCAGCAGCCAAGTGAGCGGTCAGCCCCAGCATTTT.

This rearrangement joins TRBV5-4 to TRBJ1-2, with 7 positions matching TRBD1. CDR1 SGHNT and CDR2 YYREEE come from the germline V gene (reference sequence). The CDR3 length is 13 residues. V shed 4 bases, J shed 8 bases, and the junction held 8 bases outside the gene matches. This chain's CDR3 is CASSAGTVEGYTF. DNA of the CDR3: TGTGCCAGCAGCGCCGGGACAGTAGAAGGCTACACCTTC.

This clone turned up a few times. This rearrangement joins TRBV6-6 to TRBJ1-2; D is undetermined. The germline V gene encodes CDR1 MNHNY and CDR2 SVGAGI (reference sequence). The length of the CDR3 is 15 residues. The ends were cut back, 2 bases at V and 3 bases at J, with 13 bases in the middle. Here the CDR3 reads CASSYDLARDYGYTF. CDR3 nucleotide sequence: TGTGCCAGCAGTTACGACCTGGCCCGGGACTATGGCTACACCTTC.

This clone was recorded a few times. The chain couples TRBV4-1 to TRBJ1-1, with D perhaps matching TRBD1 (5 bases). The germline CDR1 and CDR2 sequences are MGHRA and YSYEKL. Between the trimmed V and J ends, which lost 0 bases and 3 bases, there was a span of 8 bases. The CDR3 extends over 14 amino acids. CDR3: CASSQDPGYTEAFF. CDR3 in DNA: TGCGCCAGCAGCCAAGATCCAGGGTACACTGAAGCTTTCTTT.

This clone was detected only a few times. The CDR3 sequence is CASSSDRGNQPQHF. CDR3 nucleotide sequence: TGTGCCAGTAGTTCCGACAGGGGCAATCAGCCCCAGCATTTT. The gene calls are TRBV19 and TRBJ1-5; 7 nucleotides line up with TRBD1. Germline lookup yields CDR1 LNHDA and CDR2 SQIVND (reference sequence). After removal of 5 bases from V and 2 bases from J, the junction contained 3 bases not matched to a gene. The CDR3 sequence is 14 residues long.

This chain connects TRBV5-4 to TRBJ2-5, with D unclear. Germline V gene sequence: CDR1 SGHNT, CDR2 YYREEE (reference sequence). The CDR3 contains 12 residues. The germline V and J ends were trimmed by 0 bases and 3 bases, with 3 bases remaining between them. CDR3 residues: CASSLAKETQYF. In DNA, the CDR3 is TGTGCCAGCAGCTTGGCCAAAGAGACCCAGTACTTC.

The chain has TRBV6-1 and TRBJ2-7; 7 nucleotides agree with TRBD1. Germline loops: CDR1 MNHNS, CDR2 SASEGT. This CDR3 spans 15 amino acids. As DNA, the CDR3 is TGTGGCACGAGGGGGCAGACAGTTGGATCCTACGAGCAGTACTTC. Its protein product is CGTRGQTVGSYEQYF.